The next 30 T cell receptor beta chains were all read from a single sample in a study of OX40 agonist ivuxolimab in advanced cancers. Clones were read by immunoSEQ multiplex PCR, and TCRdb kept only the in-frame ones, dropping some. The sample has tens of thousands of clones, roughly 81% seen once. The sequenced sample was CD4+ or CD8+ T cells sorted from blood, obtained in a trial of the OX40 agonist ivuxolimab. Source of these receptors: an adult with an advanced solid tumor such as melanoma, head and neck, liver or kidney cancer.

This sequence joins TRBV28 and TRBJ2-7, with D maybe TRBD1 (6 bases). Trimming cost V 6 bases and J 2 bases, with 14 bases left between them. Germline loops: CDR1 MDHEN, CDR2 SYDVKM. The CDR3 extends over 14 amino acids. This CDR3 is CASRIPGEAYEQYF. DNA of the CDR3: TGTGCCAGCAGAATTCCAGGGGAAGCCTACGAGCAGTACTTC. Based on the CDR3 plus reference TRBV28 and TRBJ2-7, the full variable domain is DVKVTQSSRYLVKRTGEKVFLECVQDMDHENMFWYRQDPGLGLRLIYFSYDVKMKEKGDIPEGYSVSREKKERFSLILESASTNQTSMYLCASRIPGEAYEQYFGPGTRLTVT.

The V call is TRBV9, the J call TRBJ2-3; D is unresolved. Germline V gene data show CDR1 as SGDLS and CDR2 as YYNGEE. V gave up 2 bases and J gave up 1 base, with 8 bases separating them. The CDR3 extends over 14 amino acids. The CDR3 spells CASSVEWGTDTQYF. The CDR3 coding sequence is TGTGCCAGCAGCGTTGAATGGGGCACAGATACGCAGTATTTT.

The chain has TRBV6-1 and TRBJ2-7; D gene ambiguous. Germline CDR1 MNHNS, CDR2 SASEGT. There are 10 residues in the CDR3. With 5 bases removed from V and 6 bases from J, the gap between germline ends came to 5 bases. The CDR3, as DNA: TGTGCCAGCAGTAGGCGCGAGCAGTACTTC. This encodes CASSRREQYF.

This chain connects TRBV11-3 to TRBJ2-7; 10 bases align to TRBD2. There are 16 residues in the CDR3. The V segment lost 3 bases and the J segment 6 bases; nucleotides outside the gene matches: 11. Germline-derived CDR1 and CDR2 are SGHNT and YENEEA. The CDR3 coding sequence is TGTGCCAGCAGCTTGGGGACTAGCGTGGGGGACTCCGAGCAGTACTTC. Translation: CASSLGTSVGDSEQYF.

Remarks on this clone: The junction and the germline gene differ at one end; a read error may be behind it. The chain combines TRBV27 with TRBJ1-1, with D tentatively TRBD1 (6 bases). The germline V gene encodes CDR1 MNHEY and CDR2 SMNVEV (reference sequence). The CDR3 has 15 residues. The CDR3 DNA sequence: TGTGCCAGCATCGGGGCGGGGGGGCAAAACAATGAAGCTTTCTTT. This gives the protein CASIGAGGQNNEAFF.

This chain links TRBV6-6 with TRBJ2-1; the D gene could be TRBD1 or TRBD2 (5 bases each). Germline V gene lookup returns CDR1 MNHNY and CDR2 SVGAGI (reference sequence). V dropped 0 bases and J dropped 10 bases, with 13 bases sitting between them. This CDR3 has 14 amino acids. CDR3 region: CASSYSPGTQEQFF. The CDR3 nucleotides read TGTGCCAGCAGTTACTCTCCCGGGACGCAAGAGCAGTTCTTC.

The V and J genes are TRBV6-6 and TRBJ2-7; no clear D gene. CDR3 size: 13 residues. The V gene lost 8 bases and the J gene lost 3 bases, with 14 bases spanning the gap. CDR1 is MNHNY and CDR2 is SVGAGI in the germline V gene (reference sequence). The DNA for the CDR3 is TGTGCCAGCTCTAGAGGACCAAACTACGAGCAGTACTTC. As protein: CASSRGPNYEQYF.

The chain recombines TRBV7-6 with TRBJ2-5; 12 bases line up with TRBD2. From germline, CDR1 is SGHVS and CDR2 FNYEAQ. The length of the CDR3 is 18 residues. Trimming removed 1 base from V and 1 base from J; junction bases left unmatched: 7. The CDR3 coding sequence is TGTGCCAGCAGCTTAGACGGGCCGGGACTAGCGGGCCAAGAGACCCAGTACTTC. Its translation is CASSLDGPGLAGQETQYF.

This rearrangement joins TRBV30 to TRBJ2-7, with D maybe TRBD2 (6 bases). The CDR3 is 11 residues long. V gave up 6 bases and J gave up 2 bases, with 8 bases separating them. Germline CDR1 and CDR2: GTSNPN and SVGIG (reference sequence). CDR3 protein: CACTSTYEQYF. In nucleotides, the CDR3 is TGTGCCTGTACTAGCACCTACGAGCAGTACTTC.

The chain joins TRBV6-1 to TRBJ1-4; maybe TRBD1 (5 bases). CDR1 is MNHNS and CDR2 is SASEGT in the germline V gene. The CDR3 has 17 amino acids. V lost 4 bases, J lost 6 bases, and 21 bases lay in between. CDR3 nucleotides: TGTGCCAGCAGTGCCGCTCCTGGGTGGGGGGTAGATGAAAAACTGTTTTTT. It is translated as CASSAAPGWGVDEKLFF.

The V and J genes are TRBV5-1 and TRBJ2-1; unclear D gene. CDR3 length: 14 residues. The V end was cut by 1 base, the J end by 6 bases, with 11 bases between. Germline V CDR1 and CDR2: SGHRS, YFSETQ. The CDR3 bases are TGCGCCAGCAGCTTGAGGCAGGCCGTCAATGAGCAGTTCTTC. It is translated as CASSLRQAVNEQFF.

This sequence joins TRBV2 and TRBJ1-1; the D is unclear. Trimming stripped 5 bases from V and 1 base from J, with 5 bases between. The CDR3 has 12 amino acids. CDR1 SNHLY and CDR2 FYNNEI come from the germline V gene. Written as DNA, the CDR3 is TGTGCCAGCAGTAACGGGAACACTGAAGCTTTCTTT. Its translation is CASSNGNTEAFF.

The CDR3 bases are TGTGCCAGCAGCTTGGGTGCCAGCTATATGAACACTGAAGCTTTCTTT. This codes for CASSLGASYMNTEAFF. The chain is built from TRBV5-4 and TRBJ1-1; the D is unclear. CDR1 SGHNT and CDR2 YYREEE come from the germline V gene (reference sequence). V was trimmed by 0 bases and J by 0 bases, leaving 12 bases between them. CDR3 size: 16 residues. Based on the CDR3 plus reference TRBV5-4 and TRBJ1-1, the full variable domain is ETGVTQSPTHLIKTRGQQVTLRCSSQSGHNTVSWYQQALGQGPQFIFQYYREEENGRGNFPPRFSGLQFPNYSSELNVNALELDDSALYLCASSLGASYMNTEAFFGQGTRLTVV.

The genes are TRBV10-1 and TRBJ2-3, with 13 bases fitting TRBD2. The J segment lost 5 bases and the V segment lost 4 bases, leaving 6 bases of the junction unmatched. The CDR3 runs to 16 residues. The germline V gene has CDR1 WNHNN and CDR2 SYGVQD (reference sequence). CDR3 amino acids: CASSGTLAGGEDTQYF. Here the CDR3 DNA reads TGCGCCAGCAGTGGGACACTAGCGGGAGGGGAAGATACGCAGTATTTT.

This chain connects TRBV4-3 to TRBJ2-7; D tentatively fits TRBD1 or TRBD2 (5 bases each). Germline assignment: CDR1 LGHNA and CDR2 YSLEER. Between the trimmed V and J ends, which lost 4 bases and 0 bases, there was a span of 16 bases. The CDR3 covers 16 residues. CDR3 protein: CASSRDSGTDSYEQYF. In DNA, the CDR3 is TGCGCCAGCAGCCGAGACTCCGGGACCGACTCCTACGAGCAGTACTTC.

The chain employs TRBV29-1 and TRBJ2-7; D unresolved. The CDR3 has 14 amino acids. The germline CDR1 and CDR2 sequences are SQVTM and ANQGSEA. V dropped 4 bases and J dropped 1 base, with 14 bases sitting between them. CDR3 in DNA: TGCAGCGTTGTAGGCATGAGCGAATCCTACGAGCAGTACTTC. It specifies CSVVGMSESYEQYF.

The V and J genes are TRBV9 and TRBJ2-1; TRBD2 aligns across 15 bases. The V gene end was trimmed by 0 bases and the J gene end by 6 bases; junction bases not matched to a gene: 10. Germline V CDR1 and CDR2: SGDLS, YYNGEE. The CDR3 is 19 amino acids. CDR3 sequence: CASSVEVDPGLAGGNEQFF. The CDR3 DNA reads TGTGCCAGCAGCGTAGAAGTAGACCCGGGACTAGCGGGAGGCAATGAGCAGTTCTTC.

In its sample, this clone was seen a few times. The chain joins TRBV5-6 to TRBJ2-1; D gene ambiguous. Trimming pared 2 bases from V and 6 bases from J, leaving 12 bases between. Germline lookup yields CDR1 SGHDT and CDR2 YYEEEE. This CDR3 is built from 14 residues. The CDR3 loop is CASSFITQSNEQFF. CDR3 nucleotide sequence: TGTGCCAGCAGCTTCATTACACAGAGCAATGAGCAGTTCTTC.

The chain has TRBV7-8 and TRBJ1-6; D call uncertain. Trimming pared 1 base from V and 0 bases from J, leaving 16 bases between. The CDR3 totals 19 residues. Germline lookup yields CDR1 SGHVS and CDR2 FQNEAQ. CDR3 amino acids: CASSLGRSAAPSYNSPLHF. Written as DNA, the CDR3 is TGTGCCAGCAGCTTAGGTCGTAGTGCAGCACCCTCCTATAATTCACCCCTCCACTTT.

The chain links TRBV10-3 to TRBJ2-2, with 8 bases lining up with TRBD1. Unmatched junction bases numbered 12, after V lost 6 bases and J lost 6 bases. The CDR3 covers 16 residues. CDR1 is ENHRY, CDR2 SYGVKD, per germline. The CDR3 spells CAISRRTGRMAGELFF. The CDR3 region has the DNA TGTGCCATCAGCCGACGGACAGGGCGTATGGCCGGGGAGCTGTTTTTT.

On this clone: This specimen includes other DNA sequences encoding the same CDR3. The chain recombines TRBV19 with TRBJ1-1; D uncertain. Germline values: CDR1 LNHDA, CDR2 SQIVND (reference sequence). CDR3 length: 13 amino acids. Trimming cost V 2 bases and J 1 base, with 5 bases left between them. The CDR3 bases are TGTGCCAGTAGTATATCGGAGAACACTGAAGCTTTCTTT. Translated, it gives CASSISENTEAFF.

J is TRBJ2-3 and V is TRBV7-2; TRBD2 agrees at 7 bases. CDR3 size: 16 residues. V lost 4 bases and J lost 3; bases outside the gene matches: 10. From germline, CDR1 is SGHTA and CDR2 FQGNSA. The CDR3 loop is CASSSRASGKTDTQYF. The CDR3 DNA reads TGTGCCAGCAGCTCCAGGGCCAGCGGGAAAACAGATACGCAGTATTTT.

The chain joins TRBV6-5 to TRBJ1-1; maybe TRBD1 (6 bases). The CDR3 covers 12 residues. Trimming took 6 bases from V and 12 from J, leaving 17 bases between them. Germline V gene lookup returns CDR1 MNHEY and CDR2 SVGAGI. The CDR3 coding sequence is TGTGCCAGCAGCCCCGGGAAGGGGGGACCTTTCTTT. The encoded protein is CASSPGKGGPFF.

This clone was found once. CDR3: CASSLALAGNTGELFF. Written as DNA, the CDR3 is TGCGCCAGCAGCTTGGCCCTAGCGGGTAACACCGGGGAGCTGTTTTTT. The genes are TRBV5-1 and TRBJ2-2; 8 nucleotides match TRBD2. Germline V gives CDR1 SGHRS, CDR2 YFSETQ. V lost 0 bases and J lost 2; bases outside the gene matches: 3. The CDR3 has 16 residues.

The V gene is TRBV5-5, the J gene TRBJ2-3; D remains ambiguous. Germline CDR1 reads SGHKS; CDR2 reads YYEKEE (reference sequence). V was shortened by 4 bases and J by 0 bases, with 9 bases between the two germline ends. This CDR3 comprises 14 residues. The CDR3 DNA follows: TGTGCCAGCAGCCACGAAACTAGCACAGATACGCAGTATTTT. This sequence encodes CASSHETSTDTQYF.

The chain recombines TRBV4-1 with TRBJ1-4; D gene uncertain. Germline values: CDR1 MGHRA, CDR2 YSYEKL. Between the trimmed V and J ends, which lost 6 bases and 4 bases, there was a span of 15 bases. This CDR3 is 15 amino acids long. The CDR3, as DNA: TGCGCCAGCAGTCGTACAGAAACCATTAATGAAAAACTGTTTTTT. It encodes CASSRTETINEKLFF.

The chain is built from TRBV4-1 and TRBJ2-5, with TRBD2 as a possible D gene (5 bases). This CDR3 has 15 residues. Germline-derived CDR1 and CDR2 are MGHRA and YSYEKL. Trimming took 4 bases from V and 3 from J, leaving 15 bases between them. Written as DNA, the CDR3 is TGCGCCAGCAGCCCGCCCGGGCGGGTGAAAGAGACCCAGTACTTC. The encoded protein is CASSPPGRVKETQYF.

This clone was recorded once. The V gene is TRBV7-3, the J gene TRBJ2-3; TRBD2 matches 8 bases. Germline V gene lookup returns CDR1 SGHTA and CDR2 FQGTGA. The CDR3 length is 16 residues. J lost 2 bases, V lost 5 bases, and 9 bases had no gene match. The CDR3 coding sequence is TGTGCCAGCAGCCTGGGTGGGACTAGGCCCACAGATACGCAGTATTTT. It is translated as CASSLGGTRPTDTQYF.

This clone was found a few times. V and J are TRBV7-9 and TRBJ1-4; 7 positions match TRBD1. Germline values: CDR1 SEHNR, CDR2 FQNEAQ (reference sequence). With 5 bases clipped from V and 7 bases from J, the junction kept 7 bases outside the gene matches. The CDR3 is 14 amino acids. The CDR3 coding sequence is TGTGCCAGCAGCCCTACAACAGGGGTTGAAAAACTGTTTTTT. The encoded protein is CASSPTTGVEKLFF.

The rearrangement uses TRBV28 and TRBJ2-7; D gene uncertain. Trimming removed 7 bases from V and 3 bases from J, with 22 bases in between. This CDR3 has 16 residues. CDR1 and CDR2 (germline): MDHEN, SYDVKM. CDR3 bases: TGTGCCAGCACCTCCCCCGAGACATGGAAGTTCTACGAGCAGTACTTC. It translates to CASTSPETWKFYEQYF. The entire variable domain, with the rest obtained from reference TRBV28 and TRBJ2-7, is as follows: DVKVTQSSRYLVKRTGEKVFLECVQDMDHENMFWYRQDPGLGLRLIYFSYDVKMKEKGDIPEGYSVSREKKERFSLILESASTNQTSMYLCASTSPETWKFYEQYFGPGTRLTVT.